Following are 16 T cell receptor beta chains from one sample sequenced in a study of breast tumors, draining lymph nodes, adjacent tissues. Each CDR3 protein gets one entry after TCRdb re-called the multiplex PCR reads with MiXCR. This table has about 14,000 distinct CDR3 sequences, 50% to 60% appearing once. Specimen: tumor-adjacent breast tissue. These receptors were collected from a female donor with breast cancer. Some clones in this sample may be carry-over from other donors' samples.

Of note for this clonotype: This likely comes from a read error, as the CDR3 has no conserved phenylalanine or tryptophan at its end. The DNA is omitted, as the CDR3 cannot be located on it reliably, and the CDR3 follows TCRdb's listing. The V call is TRBV9, the J call TRBJ2-7; the table's D call TRBD2 went unverified against the DNA. Including both end residues, the CDR3 is 8 amino acids long. Germline V lookup: CDR1 SGDLS, CDR2 YYNGEE. Here the CDR3 reads CASSVAAG.

The gene calls are TRBV20-1 and TRBJ2-1, with no clear D. The CDR3 sequence is 12 residues long. Germline V gene lookup returns CDR1 DFQATT and CDR2 SNEGSKA (reference sequence). V was trimmed by 3 bases and J by 5 bases, leaving 8 bases between them. This CDR3 reads CSASVFDNEQFF. The CDR3 bases are TGCAGTGCTAGCGTGTTTGACAATGAGCAGTTCTTC.

CDR3 amino acids: CASSVGPVLHQETQYF. The CDR3 coding sequence is TGTGCCAGCAGCGTAGGGCCTGTCCTACACCAAGAGACCCAGTACTTC. This chain connects TRBV9 to TRBJ2-5; D is undetermined. Germline loops: CDR1 SGDLS, CDR2 YYNGEE. V was shortened by 0 bases and J by 0 bases, with 12 bases between the two germline ends. This CDR3 region has 16 residues.

The chain employs TRBV20-1 and TRBJ1-6, with TRBD1 as a possible D gene (5 bases). The germline V and J ends were trimmed by 1 base and 10 bases, with 11 bases remaining between them. This CDR3 region has 13 residues. The germline CDR1 and CDR2 sequences are DFQATT and SNEGSKA (reference sequence). CDR3 in DNA: TGCAGTGCTAGAGGGGGGGACGGCTCACCCCTCCACTTT. Translating gives CSARGGDGSPLHF.

This clonotype was counted only a few times. The chain employs TRBV11-1 and TRBJ2-7; TRBD2 agrees at 7 bases. Unmatched junction bases numbered 10, after V lost 8 bases and J lost 3 bases. Germline lookup yields CDR1 SGHAT and CDR2 FQDESV (reference sequence). This CDR3 spans 14 amino acids. The CDR3 region is CASSVLAGDYEQYF. In DNA form, the CDR3 reads TGTGCCAGCTCCGTACTGGCGGGGGACTACGAGCAGTACTTC.

This chain uses TRBV7-9 with TRBJ2-5, with 8 positions matching TRBD1. The CDR3 covers 15 residues. Trimming removed 5 bases from V and 4 bases from J; junction bases left unmatched: 9. Germline CDR1 reads SEHNR; CDR2 reads FQNEAQ (reference sequence). The CDR3 loop is CASSLRTGGGETQYF. CDR3 coding DNA: TGTGCCAGCAGCCTCCGAACAGGGGGTGGAGAGACCCAGTACTTC. The variable domain in full, with the rest retrieved from reference TRBV7-9 and TRBJ2-5, is DTGVSQNPRHKITKRGQNVTFRCDPISEHNRLYWYRQTLGQGPEFLTYFQNEAQLEKSRLLSDRFSAERPKGSFSTLEIQRTEQGDSAMYLCASSLRTGGGETQYFGPGTRLLVL.

This clonotype is labeled medium-sized (0.01 to 0.1%). The rearrangement uses TRBV4-2 and TRBJ1-6; D not certain. The germline gives CDR1 LGHNA, CDR2 YNFKEQ. The CDR3 sequence is 17 residues long. The ends were cut back, 1 base at V and 2 bases at J, with 12 bases in the middle. The CDR3 bases are TGTGCCAGCAGCCAAGGGAACGGTCGGACCTATAATTCACCCCTCCACTTT. Amino acid sequence: CASSQGNGRTYNSPLHF.

V is TRBV20-1 and J is TRBJ1-6, with D unclear. The V end lost 0 bases, the J end lost 1 base, and 13 bases lay between the germline ends. This CDR3 region has 17 residues. Germline V gives CDR1 DFQATT, CDR2 SNEGSKA (reference sequence). CDR3 nucleotide sequence: TGCAGTGCTAGAGATCCTGAGTTAGGGTCCTATAATTCACCCCTCCACTTT. It is translated as CSARDPELGSYNSPLHF.

The sample holds many counts of this clonotype. This rearrangement joins TRBV6-1 to TRBJ1-5; TRBD1 matches 12 bases. This CDR3 is built from 14 residues. Germline V CDR1 and CDR2: MNHNS, SASEGT. V shed 6 bases, J shed 5 bases, and the junction held 2 bases outside the gene matches. In DNA, the CDR3 is TGTGCCAGCAGCGGGACAGGGGGCGATCAGCCCCAGCATTTT. Its protein is CASSGTGGDQPQHF.

The chain combines TRBV4-1 with TRBJ2-3; D not certain. V lost 4 bases and J lost 0, with 17 bases in between. Germline CDR1 MGHRA, CDR2 YSYEKL. The CDR3 is 17 residues long. The CDR3 DNA is TGCGCCAGCAGCCTTCTCTCAGGTGCCCTTAGCACAGATACGCAGTATTTT. Encoded protein: CASSLLSGALSTDTQYF.

This clonotype was counted once. The rearrangement uses TRBV20-1 and TRBJ1-2; TRBD1 is a possible D gene (6 bases). This CDR3 has 13 residues. V lost 3 bases to trimming and J lost 4 bases, with 12 bases between them. Germline-derived CDR1 and CDR2 are DFQATT and SNEGSKA (reference sequence). CDR3 in amino acids: CSASGAGAYGYTF. Here the CDR3 DNA reads TGCAGTGCTAGTGGAGCAGGGGCCTATGGCTACACCTTC.

The J gene is TRBJ1-2, the V gene TRBV11-2; perhaps TRBD1 as D (5 bases). The V end lost 1 base, the J end lost 7 bases, and 10 bases lay between the germline ends. Germline-derived CDR1 and CDR2 are SGHAT and FQNNGV. The CDR3 length is 13 residues. The CDR3 spells CASSLGQYTGYTF. In nucleotides, the CDR3 is TGTGCCAGCAGCTTAGGACAGTATACTGGCTACACCTTC.

This clonotype was counted a few times. V gene TRBV6-2 or TRBV6-3 combines with J gene TRBJ1-1, with a weak D call TRBD1 (5 bases). This CDR3 contains 12 residues. Per the germline V gene, CDR1 is MNHEY and CDR2 is SVGEGT. Deletions cut 2 bases from V and 6 bases from J, with 7 bases between. The CDR3 spells CASSYTGAEAFF. The CDR3 DNA reads TGTGCCAGCAGTTACACGGGGGCTGAAGCTTTCTTT.

The V call is TRBV2, the J call TRBJ2-7; D not certain. This CDR3 is built from 15 residues. V dropped 0 bases and J dropped 0 bases, with 9 bases sitting between them. Germline V gene data show CDR1 as SNHLY and CDR2 as FYNNEI. The CDR3 DNA reads TGTGCCAGCAGTGAAGCGATTGGGGACTCCTACGAGCAGTACTTC. This translates into CASSEAIGDSYEQYF. The variable domain in full, completed from reference TRBV2 and TRBJ2-7, reads EPEVTQTPSHQVTQMGQEVILRCVPISNHLYFYWYRQILGQKVEFLVSFYNNEISEKSEIFDDQFSVERPDGSNFTLKIRSTKLEDSAMYFCASSEAIGDSYEQYFGPGTRLTVT.

In its sample, this clonotype was seen many times. The chain is built from TRBV15 and TRBJ1-6; D is uncertain. CDR1 LNHNV and CDR2 YYDKDF come from the germline V gene (reference sequence). This CDR3 is built from 14 residues. V shed 1 base and J shed 7 bases, with 8 bases lying between them. CDR3 sequence: CATSRGEFNSPLHF. The DNA of the CDR3 is TGTGCCACCAGCAGAGGGGAGTTCAATTCACCCCTCCACTTT.

This chain uses TRBV4-1 with TRBJ2-7; D assignment may be TRBD1 or TRBD2 (7 bases each). From germline, CDR1 is MGHRA and CDR2 YSYEKL. V lost 8 bases and J 5 bases, leaving 22 bases between the germline ends. The CDR3 has 15 amino acids. In DNA form, the CDR3 reads TGCGCCAGCTCCGGACTAGTGGGGGACAGCAACGAGCAGTACTTC. This encodes CASSGLVGDSNEQYF.